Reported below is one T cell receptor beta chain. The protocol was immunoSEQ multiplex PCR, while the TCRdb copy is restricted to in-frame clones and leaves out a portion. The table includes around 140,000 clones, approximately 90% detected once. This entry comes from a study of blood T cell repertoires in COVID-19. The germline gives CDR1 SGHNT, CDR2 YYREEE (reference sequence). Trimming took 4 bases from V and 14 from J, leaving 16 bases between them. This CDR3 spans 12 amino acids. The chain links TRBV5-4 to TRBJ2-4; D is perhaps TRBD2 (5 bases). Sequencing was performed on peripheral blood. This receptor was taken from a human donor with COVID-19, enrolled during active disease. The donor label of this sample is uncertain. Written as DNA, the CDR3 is TGTGCCAGCAGCCTAGGAGGTGGCCGGGAGTACTTC. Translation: CASSLGGGREYF.